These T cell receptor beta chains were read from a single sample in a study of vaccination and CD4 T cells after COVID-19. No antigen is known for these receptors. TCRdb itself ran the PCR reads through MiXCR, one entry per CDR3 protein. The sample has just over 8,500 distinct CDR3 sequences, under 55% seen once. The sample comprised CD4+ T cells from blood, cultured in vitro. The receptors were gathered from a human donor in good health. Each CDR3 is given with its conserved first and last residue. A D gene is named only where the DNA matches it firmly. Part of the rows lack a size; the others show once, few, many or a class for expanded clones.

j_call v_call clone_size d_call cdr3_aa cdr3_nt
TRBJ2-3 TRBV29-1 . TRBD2 CSATGTSSADTQYF TGCAGCGCCACCGGGACTAGTAGCGCAGATACGCAGTATTTT
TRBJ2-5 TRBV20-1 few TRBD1 CSSGGETQYF TGCAGCTCAGGGGGAGAGACCCAGTACTTC
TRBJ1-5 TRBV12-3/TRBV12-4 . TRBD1 CASSLIGGGNQPQHF TGTGCCAGCAGTTTAATAGGGGGCGGTAATCAGCCCCAGCATTTT
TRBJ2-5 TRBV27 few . CASRIYGGETQYF TGTGCCAGCAGAATTTACGGCGGGGAGACCCAGTACTTC
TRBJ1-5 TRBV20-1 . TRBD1 CSAVDRVGNQPQHF TGCAGTGCTGTAGACAGGGTTGGCAATCAGCCCCAGCATTTT
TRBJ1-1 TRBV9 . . CASSVGGGDTEAFF TGTGCCAGCAGCGTAGGGGGAGGGGACACTGAAGCTTTCTTT
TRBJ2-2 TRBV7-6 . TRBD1 CASLRQGAGSGELFF TGTGCCAGCCTAAGACAGGGGGCGGGGTCCGGGGAGCTGTTTTTT
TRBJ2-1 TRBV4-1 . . CASSQTPGEVGNEQFF TGCGCCAGCAGCCAGACCCCAGGGGAGGTGGGCAATGAGCAGTTCTTC
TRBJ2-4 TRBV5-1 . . CASSLSVAKNIQYF TGCGCCAGCAGCTTGTCAGTAGCCAAAAACATTCAGTACTTC
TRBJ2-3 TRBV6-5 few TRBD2 CASSSTSGSTDTQYF TGTGCCAGCAGTTCCACTAGCGGGTCCACAGATACGCAGTATTTT
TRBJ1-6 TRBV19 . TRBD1 CASSVRRDRNSPLHF TGTGCCAGTAGTGTCCGCCGGGACAGGAATTCACCCCTCCACTTT
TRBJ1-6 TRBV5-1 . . CASTPDSSNSPLHF TGCGCCAGCACGCCGGACAGTTCGAATTCACCCCTCCACTTT
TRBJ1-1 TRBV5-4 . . CASSLGGGGTEAFF TGTGCCAGCAGCTTGGGAGGGGGTGGAACTGAAGCTTTCTTT
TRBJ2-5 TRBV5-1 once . CASSGTGTLQETQYF TGCGCCAGCAGCGGGACCGGGACACTTCAAGAGACCCAGTACTTC
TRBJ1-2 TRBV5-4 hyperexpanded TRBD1 CASSSTNRGRGYTF TGTGCCAGCAGCTCTACTAACAGGGGGCGAGGCTACACCTTC
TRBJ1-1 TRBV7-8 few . CASSLISRSDTEAFF TGTGCCAGCAGCTTAATATCGCGGTCCGACACTGAAGCTTTCTTT
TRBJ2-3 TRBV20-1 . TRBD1 CSAATGEITDTQYF TGCAGCGCCGCGACAGGGGAGATCACAGATACGCAGTATTTT
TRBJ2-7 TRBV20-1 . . CSARLGSEQYF TGCAGTGCCCGACTAGGGTCCGAGCAGTACTTC
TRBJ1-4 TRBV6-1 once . CASSALEKLFF TGTGCCAGCAGTGCCCTTGAAAAACTGTTTTTT
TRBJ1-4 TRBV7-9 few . CASSSQSPRYEKLFF TGTGCCAGCAGCTCGCAATCCCCACGATACGAAAAACTGTTTTTT
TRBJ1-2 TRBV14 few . CASSPGIYGYTF TGTGCCAGCAGCCCCGGGATCTATGGCTACACCTTC
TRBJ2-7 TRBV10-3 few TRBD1 CAISEGTGILVQYF TGTGCCATCAGTGAGGGGACAGGGATATTGGTGCAGTACTTC
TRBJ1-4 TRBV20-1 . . CSARALQGREKLFF TGCAGTGCTAGAGCGTTACAGGGTCGAGAAAAACTGTTTTTT
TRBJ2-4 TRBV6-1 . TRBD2 CASSTLAGAAKNIQYF TGTGCCAGCAGTACATTAGCGGGAGCGGCCAAAAACATTCAGTACTTC
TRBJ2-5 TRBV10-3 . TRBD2 CAISEIAGTQETQYF TGTGCCATCAGCGAGATAGCGGGGACCCAAGAGACCCAGTACTTC
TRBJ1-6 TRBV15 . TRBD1 CATSRGGTGIAPLHF TGTGCCACCAGCAGAGGAGGGACAGGGATTGCACCCCTCCACTTT
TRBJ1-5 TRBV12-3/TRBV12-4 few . CASSFQGHISNQPQHF TGTGCCAGCAGTTTTCAAGGTCACATCAGCAATCAGCCCCAGCATTTT
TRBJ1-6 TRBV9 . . CASSVGGTALNSPLHF TGTGCCAGCAGCGTAGGAGGTACAGCACTGAATTCACCCCTCCACTTT
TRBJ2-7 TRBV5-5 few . CASSLEQATYASYEQYF TGTGCCAGCAGCTTGGAACAGGCAACGTACGCTTCCTACGAGCAGTACTTC
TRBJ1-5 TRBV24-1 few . CATSDPGTHSNQPQHF TGTGCCACCAGTGATCCCGGGACCCATAGCAATCAGCCCCAGCATTTT
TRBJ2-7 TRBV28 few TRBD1 CASRTDRGLSYEQYF TGTGCCAGCAGAACCGACAGGGGGCTATCCTACGAGCAGTACTTC
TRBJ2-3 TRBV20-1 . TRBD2 CSASGGLAGGSTDTQYF TGCAGTGCTAGCGGCGGACTAGCGGGAGGCAGCACAGATACGCAGTATTTT
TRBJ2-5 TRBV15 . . CATSRDDEVGETQYF TGTGCCACCAGCAGAGATGACGAGGTTGGAGAGACCCAGTACTTC
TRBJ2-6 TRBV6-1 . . CASSEALGWGLGANVLTF TGTGCCAGCAGTGAAGCGCTCGGATGGGGTTTGGGGGCCAACGTCCTGACTTTC
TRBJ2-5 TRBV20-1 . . CSAREPLGLETQYF TGCAGTGCTAGAGAACCGTTAGGCTTAGAGACCCAGTACTTC
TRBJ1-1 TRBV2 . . CASSRDWNTEAFF TGTGCCAGCTCGCGGGATTGGAACACTGAAGCTTTCTTT
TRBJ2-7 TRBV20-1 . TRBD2 CSASLAGGGYEQYF TGCAGTGCTAGTCTAGCGGGAGGGGGCTACGAGCAGTACTTC
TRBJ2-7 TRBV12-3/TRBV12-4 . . CASSLAVGGIYEQYF TGTGCCAGCAGTTTAGCGGTGGGGGGAATTTACGAGCAGTACTTC
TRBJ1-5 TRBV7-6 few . CASSLSPVGTISPQHF TGTGCCAGCAGCTTAAGTCCGGTGGGGACTATCAGCCCCCAGCATTTT
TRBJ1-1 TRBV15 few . CATSAVLETEAFF TGTGCCACCAGCGCAGTACTGGAGACTGAAGCTTTCTTT
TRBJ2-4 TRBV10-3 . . CAISESRGLAKNIQYF TGTGCCATCAGTGAGTCGCGTGGGCTAGCCAAAAACATTCAGTACTTC
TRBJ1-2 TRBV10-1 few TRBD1 CASSLGQASYGYTF TGCGCCAGCAGTTTGGGACAGGCGTCATATGGCTACACCTTC
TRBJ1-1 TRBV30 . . CAWSAGRDTEAFF TGTGCCTGGAGCGCAGGGAGGGACACTGAAGCTTTCTTT
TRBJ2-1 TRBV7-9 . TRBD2 CASSMIGGSLYNEQFF TGTGCCAGCAGTATGATCGGCGGGAGCCTCTACAATGAGCAGTTCTTC
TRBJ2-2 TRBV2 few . CASRRDSLTGELFF TGTGCCAGCAGACGGGACTCCCTTACCGGGGAGCTGTTTTTT